The sequence of this TCR beta chain was determined in a study of blood T cell repertoires in COVID-19. Across the study: Acute and convalescent COVID-19 samples came from the United States, Italy and Spain. PBMCs, B-cell-depleted T cells, or T cells were the source of the cDNA or gDNA that made up the material.

The CDR3 extends over 16 amino acids. The V and J ends lost 3 bases and 0 bases respectively, with 13 bases between them. Germline CDR1 is SGDLS and CDR2 is YYNGEE. Assay: immunoSEQ multiplex PCR; the TCRdb copy retains only in-frame clones and omits some. In the table there are 200,000 or so clones, around 86% of which are singletons. Categorization into cohorts depended on clinical history that participants reported. This receptor was obtained from a woman aged 40 to 49 with acute COVID-19. The sequencing input was PBMCs or T cells enriched from blood (not recorded which). The chain has TRBV9 and TRBJ2-1; D is ambiguous. In DNA form, the CDR3 reads TGTGCCAGCAGCGGGTTCAGGTTAACCTCCTACAATGAGCAGTTCTTC. Its protein is CASSGFRLTSYNEQFF.